These 15 T cell receptor beta chains were sequenced from one sample in a study of identical twins. TCRdb re-called the 5' RACE reads with MiXCR, one entry per CDR3 protein. The sample has about 700,000 distinct CDR3 sequences, around 6% seen once; the top ten hold about 1.8%. The specimen sequenced was naive T cells sorted from blood. The source of these receptors is a man younger than 35 in good health.

CDR3 in amino acids: CSALGTDLNQPQHF. In nucleotides, the CDR3 is TGCAGTGCCTTGGGGACGGACCTTAATCAGCCCCAGCATTTT. The chain has TRBV20-1 and TRBJ1-5; weak D call: TRBD1 (5 bases). CDR1 and CDR2 (germline): DFQATT, SNEGSKA (reference sequence). The CDR3 runs 14 residues. V was shortened by 6 bases and J by 4 bases, with 16 bases between the two germline ends.

This clonotype occurred a few times. The chain couples TRBV25-1 to TRBJ2-5; weak D call: TRBD2 (5 bases). V gave up 6 bases and J gave up 4 bases, with 27 bases separating them. The CDR3 consists of 18 residues. The germline V gene encodes CDR1 MGHDK and CDR2 SYGVNS. CDR3 sequence reads: CASSPDAPPGIYRETQYF. The CDR3 coding sequence is TGTGCCAGCAGCCCCGATGCCCCACCCGGGATTTATCGAGAGACCCAGTACTTC.

This clonotype was found many times. The CDR3 here is CASSLIDSSYNEQFF. DNA of the CDR3: TGCGCCAGCAGTCTCATTGATAGCTCCTACAATGAGCAGTTCTTC. The rearrangement links TRBV4-3 to TRBJ2-1; D unresolved. This CDR3 is built from 15 residues. CDR1 is LGHNA and CDR2 is YSLEER in the germline V gene. The V end was cut by 6 bases, the J end by 0 bases, with 12 bases between.

At least ten counts were recorded for this clonotype. The rearrangement joins TRBV19 to TRBJ2-1; a possible D gene is TRBD2 (6 bases). Looked up from germline, CDR1 is LNHDA and CDR2 is SQIVND (reference sequence). Trimming shortened V by 3 bases and J by 2 bases, and 17 bases separated the two germline ends. The CDR3 is 17 residues long. CDR3 nucleotides: TGTGCCAGTAGTATGCTCCTCGGGAGACCCGCCTACAATGAGCAGTTCTTC. Amino acid sequence: CASSMLLGRPAYNEQFF.

The chain has TRBV11-2 and TRBJ2-5; D is undetermined. The V gene's germline CDR1 is SGHAT and CDR2 FQNNGV. The V gene lost 4 bases and the J gene lost 6 bases, with 18 bases spanning the gap. The CDR3 is 15 amino acids. The CDR3 is CASSSTTHVGKTQYF. CDR3 DNA sequence: TGTGCCAGCAGCTCTACGACCCACGTAGGGAAGACCCAGTACTTC.

This clonotype was counted only a few times. The CDR3 loop is CASGFSTSGSTDTQYF. The CDR3 DNA follows: TGTGCTAGTGGTTTCTCGACTAGCGGGAGCACAGATACGCAGTATTTT. The chain couples TRBV12-5 to TRBJ2-3; TRBD2 matches 10 bases. The CDR3 contains 16 residues. The J segment lost 0 bases and the V segment lost 3 bases, leaving 3 bases of the junction unmatched. CDR1 and CDR2 (germline): LGHNT, FRNRAP.

As DNA, the CDR3 is TGTGCCAGCAGCGTAGCAGGGGCCCCCTACGAGCAGTACTTC. Translated, it gives CASSVAGAPYEQYF. V is TRBV9 and J is TRBJ2-7, with D possibly TRBD1 on 6 matching bases. Per germline, CDR1 SGDLS and CDR2 YYNGEE. CDR3 length: 14 residues. Trimming removed 0 bases from V and 2 bases from J, with 9 bases in between.

This clonotype was seen ten or more times. The chain joins TRBV6-5 to TRBJ1-6, with 12 nucleotides matching TRBD1. Looked up from germline, CDR1 is MNHEY and CDR2 is SVGAGI. V shed 0 bases and J 10 bases; nucleotides not matched to a gene: 10. The CDR3 runs to 18 residues. CDR3 nucleotide sequence: TGTGCCAGCAGTTACTCTCCGGGACAGGGGGCAATGAACTCACCCCTCCACTTT. It yields the protein CASSYSPGQGAMNSPLHF.

This clonotype was seen ten or more times. The chain uses TRBV20-1 and TRBJ2-7, with a possible D match to TRBD1 (5 bases). V lost 0 bases to trimming and J lost 3 bases, with 12 bases between them. The CDR3 runs to 14 residues. Germline V lookup: CDR1 DFQATT, CDR2 SNEGSKA (reference sequence). CDR3 coding DNA: TGCAGTGCTAGAGATCCATCGACAGTCTACGAGCAGTACTTC. This sequence encodes CSARDPSTVYEQYF.

This clonotype showed up just a few times. The rearrangement joins TRBV25-1 to TRBJ1-5, with D unresolved. V shed 5 bases and J shed 7 bases, with 21 bases lying between them. This CDR3 contains 16 residues. The germline V gene has CDR1 MGHDK and CDR2 SYGVNS. The CDR3 nucleotides are TGTGCCAGCAGTTATGAAGAGAGGTTAGCCTCGCAGCCCCAGCATTTT. Its translation: CASSYEERLASQPQHF.

The chain uses TRBV5-4 and TRBJ2-7; D possibly matches TRBD1 or TRBD2 (5 bases each). With 3 bases removed from V and 2 bases from J, the gap between germline ends came to 12 bases. This CDR3 is built from 14 residues. Germline CDR1 is SGHNT and CDR2 is YYREEE (reference sequence). Written as DNA, the CDR3 is TGTGCCAGCAGCTCATCCCGGGGACCCTACGAGCAGTACTTC. It is translated as CASSSSRGPYEQYF. The entire variable domain, with the rest obtained from reference TRBV5-4 and TRBJ2-7, is as follows: ETGVTQSPTHLIKTRGQQVTLRCSSQSGHNTVSWYQQALGQGPQFIFQYYREEENGRGNFPPRFSGLQFPNYSSELNVNALELDDSALYLCASSSSRGPYEQYFGPGTRLTVT.

This clonotype was observed at least ten times. The V gene is TRBV10-3, the J gene TRBJ2-3; no reliable D call. V was pared by 6 bases and J by 6 bases, with 7 bases between. Germline CDR1 reads ENHRY; CDR2 reads SYGVKD. CDR3 length: 11 residues. DNA for the CDR3: TGTGCCATCAGGGGTACGGATACGCAGTATTTT. It encodes CAIRGTDTQYF.

In this sample, this clonotype turned up many times. The gene calls are TRBV29-1 and TRBJ2-1, with TRBD2 identical over 10 bases. CDR1 and CDR2 from the germline V gene are SQVTM and ANQGSEA. The length of the CDR3 is 14 residues. The CDR3 reads CTLGSSGSTDEQFF. The DNA of the CDR3 is TGCACCCTGGGGTCTAGCGGGAGTACCGATGAGCAGTTCTTC.

This clonotype showed up just a few times. The chain couples TRBV12-3 or TRBV12-4 to TRBJ1-2; tentative D call: TRBD1 (5 bases). V was clipped by 7 bases and J by 8 bases, with 20 bases between them. The CDR3 contains 14 residues. The CDR3 protein is CASKSGVGIGGYTF. The CDR3 bases are TGTGCCAGCAAGTCGGGGGTGGGAATCGGAGGCTACACCTTC.

Many counts were recorded for this clonotype. This chain connects TRBV14 to TRBJ2-1, with 8 bases aligning to TRBD1. The CDR3 has 13 amino acids. Germline trimming cut 1 base from V and 16 bases from J; bases unmatched to any gene: 9. CDR1 and CDR2 (germline): SGHDN, FVKESK. The CDR3 loop reads CASSQGFLDRVFF. The CDR3 DNA reads as TGTGCCAGCAGCCAAGGGTTCTTGGACAGGGTTTTCTTC.